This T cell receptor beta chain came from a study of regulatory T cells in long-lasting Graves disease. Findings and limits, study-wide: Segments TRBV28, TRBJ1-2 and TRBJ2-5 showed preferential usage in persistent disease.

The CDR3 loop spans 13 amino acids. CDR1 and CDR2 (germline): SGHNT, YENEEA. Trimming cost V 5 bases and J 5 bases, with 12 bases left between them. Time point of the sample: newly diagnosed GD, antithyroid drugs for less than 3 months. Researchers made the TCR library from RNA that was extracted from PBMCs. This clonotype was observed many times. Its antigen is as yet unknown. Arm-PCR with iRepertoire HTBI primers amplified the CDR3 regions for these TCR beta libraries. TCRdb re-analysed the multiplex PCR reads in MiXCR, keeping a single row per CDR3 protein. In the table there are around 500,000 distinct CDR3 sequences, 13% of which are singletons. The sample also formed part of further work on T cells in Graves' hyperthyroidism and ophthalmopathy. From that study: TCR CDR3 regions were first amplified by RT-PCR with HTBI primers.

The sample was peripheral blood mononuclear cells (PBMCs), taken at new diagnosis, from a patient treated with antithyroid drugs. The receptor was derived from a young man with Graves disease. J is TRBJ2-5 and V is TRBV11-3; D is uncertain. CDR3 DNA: TGTGCCAGCAGCCTACCCGGCTTCGAGACCCAGTACTTC. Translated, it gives CASSLPGFETQYF.